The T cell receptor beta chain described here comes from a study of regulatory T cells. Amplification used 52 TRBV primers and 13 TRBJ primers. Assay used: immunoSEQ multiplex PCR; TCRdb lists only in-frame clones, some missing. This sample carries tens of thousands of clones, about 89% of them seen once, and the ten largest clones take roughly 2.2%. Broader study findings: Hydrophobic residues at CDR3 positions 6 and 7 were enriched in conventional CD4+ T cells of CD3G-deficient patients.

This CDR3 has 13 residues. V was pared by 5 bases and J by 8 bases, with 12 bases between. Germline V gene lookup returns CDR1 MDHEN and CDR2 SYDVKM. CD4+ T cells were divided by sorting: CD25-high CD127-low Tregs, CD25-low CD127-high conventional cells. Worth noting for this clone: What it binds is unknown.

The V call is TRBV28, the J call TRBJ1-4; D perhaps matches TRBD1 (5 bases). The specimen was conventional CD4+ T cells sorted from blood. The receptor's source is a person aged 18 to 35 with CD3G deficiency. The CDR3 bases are TGTGCCAGCAGTCTAGGGGTACGGGAAAAACTGTTTTTT. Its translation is CASSLGVREKLFF.